Listed below are T cell receptor beta chains from one sample, sequenced in a study of blood T cell repertoires in COVID-19. Assay used: immunoSEQ multiplex PCR; TCRdb lists only in-frame clones, some missing. The sample contains roughly 200,000 clones, 86% of which appear only once. Material for sequencing was PBMCs or T cells enriched from blood (not recorded which). Every receptor here comes from a man aged 40-49 years with acute COVID-19. Both conserved end residues are part of each CDR3. Each record gives: V gene, D gene, J gene, clone size, CDR3 protein, CDR3 DNA. D genes are given only for firm matches. Clone size is given for some rows only: seen once, a few or many times, or a class if the clone is expanded.

V gene: TRBV6-5; D gene: NA; J gene: TRBJ1-1; clone size: NA; CDR3 protein: CASSSYLAGENTEAFF; CDR3 DNA: TGTGCCAGCAGTTCCTATCTCGCGGGGGAGAACACTGAAGCTTTCTTT
V gene: TRBV3-1/TRBV3-2; D gene: NA; J gene: TRBJ2-3; clone size: NA; CDR3 protein: CASSRQEIHTQYF; CDR3 DNA: TGTGCCAGCAGCCGACAGGAGATCCATACGCAGTATTTT
V gene: TRBV12-3/TRBV12-4; D gene: TRBD1; J gene: TRBJ1-5; clone size: NA; CDR3 protein: CASSSGGNQPQHF; CDR3 DNA: TGTGCCAGCAGTTCAGGGGGGAATCAGCCCCAGCATTTT
V gene: TRBV2; D gene: TRBD1; J gene: TRBJ2-2; clone size: NA; CDR3 protein: CASSAGGPNTGELFF; CDR3 DNA: TGTGCCAGCAGCGCAGGGGGACCGAACACCGGGGAGCTGTTTTTT
V gene: TRBV24-1; D gene: NA; J gene: TRBJ2-1; clone size: NA; CDR3 protein: CATSGVTRSYNEQFF; CDR3 DNA: TGTGCCACCAGTGGGGTGACTCGCTCCTACAATGAGCAGTTCTTC
V gene: TRBV12-3/TRBV12-4; D gene: NA; J gene: TRBJ2-7; clone size: NA; CDR3 protein: CASSLATGEQYF; CDR3 DNA: TGTGCCAGCAGTTTAGCGACCGGGGAGCAGTACTTC
V gene: TRBV10-3; D gene: NA; J gene: TRBJ2-1; clone size: NA; CDR3 protein: CAIRESGPNEQFF; CDR3 DNA: TGTGCCATCAGGGAAAGTGGGCCGAATGAGCAGTTCTTC
V gene: TRBV7-8; D gene: NA; J gene: TRBJ1-1; clone size: NA; CDR3 protein: CASSSRRRNTEAFF; CDR3 DNA: TGTGCCAGCAGCTCCCGACGGAGGAACACTGAAGCTTTCTTT
V gene: TRBV13; D gene: TRBD1; J gene: TRBJ2-5; clone size: NA; CDR3 protein: CASSQRTGRETQYF; CDR3 DNA: TGTGCCAGCAGCCAACGGACAGGGCGAGAGACCCAGTACTTC
V gene: TRBV23-1; D gene: NA; J gene: TRBJ2-2; clone size: once; CDR3 protein: CASSQWSLKNTGELFF; CDR3 DNA: TGCGCCAGCAGTCAATGGTCCCTAAAAAACACCGGGGAGCTGTTTTTT
V gene: TRBV30; D gene: TRBD1; J gene: TRBJ1-1; clone size: few; CDR3 protein: CAWDSGTGVAFF; CDR3 DNA: TGTGCCTGGGATTCCGGGACAGGGGTGGCTTTCTTT
V gene: TRBV12-3/TRBV12-4; D gene: NA; J gene: TRBJ1-3; clone size: NA; CDR3 protein: CASSLENTIYF; CDR3 DNA: TGTGCCAGCAGTTTGGAGAACACCATATATTTT
V gene: TRBV27; D gene: NA; J gene: TRBJ2-1; clone size: NA; CDR3 protein: CASRWGDNEQFF; CDR3 DNA: TGTGCCAGCCGATGGGGGGACAATGAGCAGTTCTTC
V gene: TRBV5-1; D gene: NA; J gene: TRBJ2-1; clone size: NA; CDR3 protein: CASSLAPPSDEQFF; CDR3 DNA: TGCGCCAGCAGCCTGGCGCCCCCTTCAGATGAGCAGTTCTTC
V gene: TRBV6-5; D gene: NA; J gene: TRBJ1-1; clone size: NA; CDR3 protein: CASILGQTNTEAFF; CDR3 DNA: TGTGCCAGTATTTTAGGACAGACGAACACTGAAGCTTTCTTT
V gene: TRBV7-7; D gene: TRBD2; J gene: TRBJ2-2; clone size: NA; CDR3 protein: CASSLAGGAGTGELFF; CDR3 DNA: TGTGCCAGCAGCCTGGCGGGGGGCGCCGGCACCGGGGAGCTGTTTTTT
V gene: TRBV9; D gene: NA; J gene: TRBJ1-5; clone size: once; CDR3 protein: CASSVGSGNQPQHF; CDR3 DNA: TGTGCCAGCAGCGTAGGGTCGGGGAATCAGCCCCAGCATTTT
V gene: TRBV12-3/TRBV12-4; D gene: NA; J gene: TRBJ1-2; clone size: NA; CDR3 protein: CASIPGAGGYTF; CDR3 DNA: TGTGCCAGCATCCCAGGGGCGGGTGGCTACACCTTC
V gene: TRBV7-2; D gene: TRBD1; J gene: TRBJ2-1; clone size: NA; CDR3 protein: CASLDRGYNEQFF; CDR3 DNA: TGTGCCAGTTTGGACAGGGGGTACAATGAGCAGTTCTTC
V gene: TRBV7-2; D gene: TRBD2; J gene: TRBJ2-7; clone size: NA; CDR3 protein: CASSLSASGYYEQYF; CDR3 DNA: TGTGCCAGCAGCTTATCGGCTAGCGGGTATTACGAGCAGTACTTC
V gene: TRBV5-1; D gene: TRBD1; J gene: TRBJ1-4; clone size: NA; CDR3 protein: CASSLEGAKGEKLFF; CDR3 DNA: TGCGCCAGCAGCTTGGAGGGGGCAAAAGGCGAAAAACTGTTTTTT
V gene: TRBV2; D gene: NA; J gene: TRBJ2-5; clone size: NA; CDR3 protein: CASREGGGETQYF; CDR3 DNA: TGTGCCAGCAGGGAGGGAGGCGGGGAGACCCAGTACTTC
V gene: TRBV24-1; D gene: TRBD2; J gene: TRBJ2-5; clone size: NA; CDR3 protein: CATSDPLAGGKETQYF; CDR3 DNA: TGTGCCACCAGTGACCCCCTAGCGGGAGGGAAAGAGACCCAGTACTTC
V gene: TRBV9; D gene: TRBD2; J gene: TRBJ2-3; clone size: NA; CDR3 protein: CASSVVPAGGTDTQYF; CDR3 DNA: TGTGCCAGCAGCGTAGTGCCAGCGGGAGGGACAGATACGCAGTATTTT
V gene: TRBV3-1/TRBV3-2; D gene: TRBD1; J gene: TRBJ2-2; clone size: NA; CDR3 protein: CASTPRTGFGELFF; CDR3 DNA: TGTGCCAGCACCCCTAGGACAGGGTTCGGGGAGCTGTTTTTT
V gene: TRBV18; D gene: TRBD1; J gene: TRBJ1-1; clone size: NA; CDR3 protein: CASSASRDRGPGAFF; CDR3 DNA: TGTGCCAGCTCAGCCTCAAGGGACAGGGGGCCGGGGGCTTTCTTT
V gene: TRBV27; D gene: TRBD2; J gene: TRBJ2-1; clone size: NA; CDR3 protein: CASSPGTRGQGEQFF; CDR3 DNA: TGTGCCAGCAGTCCCGGGACTAGGGGCCAAGGGGAGCAGTTCTTC
V gene: TRBV6-1; D gene: NA; J gene: TRBJ1-5; clone size: NA; CDR3 protein: CASSEQRESGQPQHF; CDR3 DNA: TGTGCCAGCAGTGAACAAAGGGAGTCGGGTCAGCCCCAGCATTTT
V gene: TRBV19; D gene: NA; J gene: TRBJ2-7; clone size: NA; CDR3 protein: CASSQVLGGNEQYF; CDR3 DNA: TGTGCCAGTAGTCAGGTTTTAGGGGGAAACGAGCAGTACTTC
V gene: TRBV5-1; D gene: TRBD2; J gene: TRBJ2-1; clone size: NA; CDR3 protein: CASRPETSGGNEQFF; CDR3 DNA: TGCGCCAGCAGACCCGAGACTAGCGGGGGAAATGAGCAGTTCTTC
V gene: TRBV9; D gene: TRBD1; J gene: TRBJ2-2; clone size: NA; CDR3 protein: CASSPEDRGVGELFF; CDR3 DNA: TGTGCCAGCAGCCCGGAGGACAGGGGAGTCGGGGAGCTGTTTTTT
V gene: TRBV6-5; D gene: NA; J gene: TRBJ1-6; clone size: NA; CDR3 protein: CASSSMGTSGSPLHF; CDR3 DNA: TGTGCCAGCAGTTCAATGGGGACAAGTGGTTCACCCCTCCACTTT
V gene: TRBV18; D gene: NA; J gene: TRBJ1-5; clone size: NA; CDR3 protein: CASSPTDPNQPQHF; CDR3 DNA: TGTGCCAGCTCACCGACAGATCCAAATCAGCCCCAGCATTTT
V gene: TRBV28; D gene: TRBD1; J gene: TRBJ1-1; clone size: NA; CDR3 protein: CASSSGQGSRTEAFF; CDR3 DNA: TGTGCCAGCAGTTCGGGACAGGGTTCGAGGACTGAAGCTTTCTTT
V gene: TRBV23-1; D gene: NA; J gene: TRBJ2-6; clone size: NA; CDR3 protein: CASSQPTLVDRPGANVLTF; CDR3 DNA: TGCGCCAGCAGTCAACCGACTTTGGTCGACAGACCTGGGGCCAACGTCCTGACTTTC
V gene: TRBV7-2; D gene: TRBD1; J gene: TRBJ2-5; clone size: NA; CDR3 protein: CASSLGDRAPETQYF; CDR3 DNA: TGTGCCAGCAGCTTGGGGGACAGGGCCCCAGAGACCCAGTACTTC
V gene: TRBV5-4; D gene: TRBD1; J gene: TRBJ2-7; clone size: NA; CDR3 protein: CASTRVPGQGRRGYEQYF; CDR3 DNA: TGTGCCAGCACCCGGGTGCCGGGACAGGGGCGTCGGGGCTACGAGCAGTACTTC
V gene: TRBV6-1; D gene: NA; J gene: TRBJ1-2; clone size: few; CDR3 protein: CASSERGTGYGYTF; CDR3 DNA: TGTGCCAGCAGTGAAAGGGGCACGGGCTATGGCTACACCTTC
V gene: TRBV19; D gene: TRBD1; J gene: TRBJ2-1; clone size: once; CDR3 protein: CATTPGQGASEQFF; CDR3 DNA: TGTGCCACTACTCCGGGACAGGGGGCGAGTGAGCAGTTCTTC